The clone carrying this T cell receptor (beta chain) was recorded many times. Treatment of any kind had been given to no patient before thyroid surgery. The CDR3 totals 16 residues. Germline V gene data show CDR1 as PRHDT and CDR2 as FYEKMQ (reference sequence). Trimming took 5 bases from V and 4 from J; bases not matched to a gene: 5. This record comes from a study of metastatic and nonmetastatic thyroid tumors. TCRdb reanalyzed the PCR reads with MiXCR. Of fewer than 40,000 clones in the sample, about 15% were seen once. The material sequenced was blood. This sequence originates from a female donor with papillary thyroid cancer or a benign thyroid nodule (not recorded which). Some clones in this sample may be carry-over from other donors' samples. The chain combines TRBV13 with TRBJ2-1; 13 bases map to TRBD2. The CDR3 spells CASSTGTSGIYNEQFF. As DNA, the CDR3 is TGTGCCAGCAGCACGGGGACTAGCGGGATTTACAATGAGCAGTTCTTC.